This entry lists 17 T cell receptor beta chains sequenced from one sample in a study of T-cell reconstitution after alpha-beta-depleted transplantation in children. The authors prepared the TCRbeta library with unique molecular identifiers. TCRdb analysed the PCR reads with MiXCR anew, one entry per CDR3 protein. The data hold 200,000 to 250,000 distinct CDR3 sequences, with under 8.5% observed a single time. The sample was PBMCs, mostly from graft donor cells, taken 360 days after TCRalphabeta/CD19-depleted stem cell transplant. The receptors come from a male patient under 10 years old who had a stem cell transplant for acute myeloid leukemia, so the T cells may come from the graft donor.

This clonotype has a handful of counts. The chain is built from TRBV7-6 and TRBJ2-3, with D possibly matching TRBD2 (5 bases). The CDR3 sequence is 16 residues long. The germline V gene has CDR1 SGHVS and CDR2 FNYEAQ. Trimming pared 4 bases from V and 0 bases from J, leaving 14 bases between. Here the CDR3 reads CASSSISEDSTDTQYF. CDR3 nucleotides: TGTGCCAGCAGCTCCATTAGCGAGGACAGCACAGATACGCAGTATTTT.

The CDR3: CASSLWTGDEQYF. As DNA, the CDR3 is TGCGCCAGCAGCTTGTGGACAGGGGACGAGCAGTACTTC. This rearrangement joins TRBV5-1 to TRBJ2-7, with 9 bases matching TRBD1. Germline V CDR1 and CDR2: SGHRS, YFSETQ. The CDR3 is 13 residues long. Losses at the gene ends were 1 base for V and 5 bases for J; bases not matched to a gene: 1.

This clonotype was seen repeatedly, ten times or more. The rearrangement uses TRBV5-6 and TRBJ2-3; no clear D. There are 16 residues in the CDR3. Germline V gene lookup returns CDR1 SGHDT and CDR2 YYEEEE. Between the trimmed V and J ends, which lost 4 bases and 1 base, there was a span of 16 bases. Here the CDR3 reads CASSTDLPVGTDTQYF. Here the CDR3 DNA reads TGTGCCAGCAGCACGGATCTACCTGTAGGCACAGATACGCAGTATTTT.

The chain combines TRBV11-3 with TRBJ2-1; 7 nucleotides line up with TRBD2. Trimming at V came to 3 bases and at J to 8 bases, leaving 10 bases not matched to a gene. Germline CDR1 and CDR2: SGHNT and YENEEA. The CDR3 loop spans 15 amino acids. In DNA form, the CDR3 reads TGTGCCAGCAGCTTCGGGGGAGGGCCTTTGGATGAGCAGTTCTTC. Translating it yields CASSFGGGPLDEQFF.

This clonotype has more than one count but fewer than ten. V and J are TRBV20-1 and TRBJ2-7, with D tentatively TRBD1 or TRBD2 (5 bases each). The CDR3 is 14 residues long. Germline-derived CDR1 and CDR2 are DFQATT and SNEGSKA (reference sequence). V was cut by 3 bases and J by 1 base, with 13 bases left in between. CDR3 residues: CSASPPGRSYEQYF. CDR3 nucleotide sequence: TGCAGTGCTAGTCCTCCGGGACGGTCCTACGAGCAGTACTTC.

This chain connects TRBV11-2 to TRBJ2-1, with TRBD2 as a possible D gene (6 bases). Germline CDR1 is SGHAT and CDR2 is FQNNGV. CDR3 length: 19 amino acids. V gave up 2 bases and J gave up 0 bases, with 20 bases separating them. The CDR3 nucleotides read TGTGCCAGCAGCTTACCCTTAGCGGAGACCCTCCCCTCCTACAATGAGCAGTTCTTC. This codes for CASSLPLAETLPSYNEQFF.

This clonotype has a count of ten or more. CDR3 DNA: TGTGCCAGCAGTTTATTGGGCAGAAAAGCTTTCTTT. This codes for CASSLLGRKAFF. The chain joins TRBV28 to TRBJ1-1; D ambiguous. CDR3 length equals 12 residues. Germline CDR1 and CDR2: MDHEN and SYDVKM. V lost 1 base and J 9 bases, leaving 9 bases between the germline ends.

This clonotype appeared a few times. The V call is TRBV5-1, the J call TRBJ2-3, with D unclear. V was pared by 1 base and J by 4 bases, with 4 bases between. CDR3 length equals 12 residues. Germline CDR1 is SGHRS and CDR2 is YFSETQ. The CDR3 nucleotides read TGCGCCAGCAGCTTGCAGTCAGATACGCAGTATTTT. Its translation is CASSLQSDTQYF.

At least ten counts were recorded for this clonotype. The rearrangement joins TRBV12-3 or TRBV12-4 to TRBJ2-1; the D gene is possibly TRBD1 (6 bases). This CDR3 region has 14 residues. Trimming pared 6 bases from V and 0 bases from J, leaving 9 bases between. This CDR3 is CASRNRASYNEQFF. CDR3 in DNA: TGTGCCAGCAGGAACAGGGCCTCCTACAATGAGCAGTTCTTC.

V and J are TRBV29-1 and TRBJ2-5, with a possible D match to TRBD2 (5 bases). V lost 5 bases and J 1 base, leaving 8 bases between the germline ends. The CDR3 loop spans 12 amino acids. CDR1 and CDR2 (germline): SQVTM, ANQGSEA. CDR3 sequence reads: CSVLDFQETQYF. As DNA, the CDR3 is TGCAGCGTTTTGGACTTCCAAGAGACCCAGTACTTC.

This clonotype was picked up many times. The chain has TRBV12-3 or TRBV12-4 and TRBJ2-2, with D perhaps matching TRBD1 or TRBD2 (5 bases each). The CDR3 spans 14 residues. Trimming removed 5 bases from V and 3 bases from J, with 10 bases in between. The CDR3 sequence is CASSIPGHTGELFF. The CDR3 nucleotides read TGTGCCAGCAGTATCCCGGGACACACCGGGGAGCTGTTTTTT.

This clonotype was seen once. This chain uses TRBV3-1 with TRBJ2-1; 11 nucleotides align to TRBD2. Germline CDR1 reads LGHDT; CDR2 reads YNNKEL (reference sequence). CDR3 length: 18 residues. J was trimmed by 0 bases and V by 11 bases; bases with no gene match: 15. DNA of the CDR3: TGTGCCTGCACCTGGCTAGCGGGAGGACTAAGCTCCTACAATGAGCAGTTCTTC. Amino acid sequence: CACTWLAGGLSSYNEQFF.

This clonotype occurred many times. The gene calls are TRBV29-1 and TRBJ1-2; D unresolved. The V end lost 4 bases, the J end lost 4 bases, and 10 bases lay between the germline ends. The V gene's germline CDR1 is SQVTM and CDR2 ANQGSEA. The CDR3 is made up of 12 amino acids. The CDR3 loop reads CSVAGQLYGYTF. The DNA of the CDR3 is TGCAGCGTTGCCGGTCAGCTCTATGGCTACACCTTC.

This clonotype came up a few times. This chain connects TRBV5-1 to TRBJ1-4, with D possibly matching TRBD1 (6 bases). Germline values: CDR1 SGHRS, CDR2 YFSETQ. CDR3 length: 16 residues. V gave up 4 bases and J gave up 6 bases, with 19 bases separating them. CDR3 bases: TGCGCCAGCAGCAAAATCCGGGGGCAGGAGTATGAAAAACTGTTTTTT. It specifies CASSKIRGQEYEKLFF.

As to this clonotype: Just one base apart from a much larger clone, this may be a read error. The genes are TRBV29-1 and TRBJ2-5, with a tentative D call TRBD1 (6 bases). This CDR3 region has 12 residues. From germline, CDR1 is SQVTM and CDR2 ANQGSEA. With 7 bases removed from V and 2 bases from J, the gap between germline ends came to 11 bases. CDR3 DNA sequence: TGCAGCGCTGCTAGGGGGCAAGAGACCCAGTACTTC. Its protein product is CSAARGQETQYF.

The V gene is TRBV5-1, the J gene TRBJ1-1; 12 bases align to TRBD1. CDR3 length: 14 amino acids. The V gene's germline CDR1 is SGHRS and CDR2 YFSETQ. V lost 3 bases and J lost 7; bases outside the gene matches: 4. The CDR3 nucleotides are TGCGCCAGCAGCTGGGGGACAGGGGGCATTGAAGCTTTCTTT. Amino acid sequence: CASSWGTGGIEAFF.

This clonotype showed up many times. The V and J genes are TRBV20-1 and TRBJ2-7; D call uncertain. The germline V and J ends were trimmed by 2 bases and 12 bases, with 8 bases remaining between them. The CDR3 totals 9 residues. Germline-derived CDR1 and CDR2 are DFQATT and SNEGSKA (reference sequence). The CDR3: CSARSGAYV. CDR3 bases: TGCAGTGCTAGATCTGGAGCGTACGTC.